One and the same sample provided the 15 T cell receptor beta chains below, sequenced in a study of T cell responses to AZD1222 COVID-19 vaccine. Measured with immunoSEQ multiplex PCR; TCRdb has only the in-frame clones, and not every one. The sample lists 110,000 to 150,000 clones, 90% occurring once. Sequencing was performed on peripheral blood, taken on day 0 of AZD1222 vaccination. The receptors were gathered from an adult in good health.

This clone was seen a few times. The chain couples TRBV7-9 to TRBJ2-1, with 7 positions matching TRBD2. The CDR3 spans 15 residues. Unmatched junction bases numbered 9, after V lost 3 bases and J lost 7 bases. The germline gives CDR1 SEHNR, CDR2 FQNEAQ (reference sequence). The CDR3 is CASSLLASGKNEQFF. CDR3 DNA sequence: TGTGCCAGCAGCTTGTTAGCCAGCGGGAAAAATGAGCAGTTCTTC. Based on the CDR3 plus reference TRBV7-9 and TRBJ2-1, the full variable domain is DTGVSQNPRHKITKRGQNVTFRCDPISEHNRLYWYRQTLGQGPEFLTYFQNEAQLEKSRLLSDRFSAERPKGSFSTLEIQRTEQGDSAMYLCASSLLASGKNEQFFGPGTRLTVL.

This clone was counted once. This chain joins TRBV7-6 and TRBJ2-5; D is ambiguous. This CDR3 comprises 13 residues. CDR1 is SGHVS and CDR2 is FNYEAQ in the germline V gene. V dropped 3 bases and J dropped 1 base, with 6 bases sitting between them. The CDR3 loop is CASSFGVQETQYF. In DNA form, the CDR3 reads TGTGCCAGCAGCTTTGGGGTCCAAGAGACCCAGTACTTC.

The genes are TRBV5-1 and TRBJ2-1; possibly TRBD1 for D (6 bases). Between the trimmed V and J ends, which lost 0 bases and 5 bases, there was a span of 9 bases. This CDR3 comprises 14 residues. The germline V gene encodes CDR1 SGHRS and CDR2 YFSETQ. The CDR3 here is CASSLGQEDNEQFF. The CDR3 DNA follows: TGCGCCAGCAGCTTGGGACAGGAGGACAATGAGCAGTTCTTC.

The chain combines TRBV5-6 with TRBJ2-3; maybe TRBD2 (5 bases). V was clipped by 2 bases and J by 2 bases, with 15 bases between them. This CDR3 has 16 amino acids. Per germline, CDR1 SGHDT and CDR2 YYEEEE. CDR3 region: CASSLLGVQLTDTQYF. For the CDR3, the DNA is TGTGCCAGCAGCTTATTGGGAGTGCAGCTCACAGATACGCAGTATTTT. The entire variable domain, with the rest obtained from reference TRBV5-6 and TRBJ2-3, is as follows: DAGVTQSPTHLIKTRGQQVTLRCSPKSGHDTVSWYQQALGQGPQFIFQYYEEEERQRGNFPDRFSGHQFPNYSSELNVNALLLGDSALYLCASSLLGVQLTDTQYFGPGTRLTVL.

This chain joins TRBV5-4 and TRBJ2-3; TRBD2 matches 11 bases. CDR1 is SGHNT and CDR2 is YYREEE in the germline V gene (reference sequence). Unmatched junction bases numbered 11, after V lost 4 bases and J lost 1 base. The CDR3 consists of 18 residues. DNA for the CDR3: TGTGCCAGCAGCCGTACTAGCGGGGGTGGGGACCGCACAGATACGCAGTATTTT. It specifies CASSRTSGGGDRTDTQYF.

This chain joins TRBV7-2 and TRBJ1-5; D unresolved. Trimming stripped 5 bases from V and 0 bases from J, with 17 bases between. Germline V CDR1 and CDR2: SGHTA, FQGNSA. The CDR3 is 17 amino acids. As DNA, the CDR3 is TGTGCCAGCAGCCCAAACCCGACGGGTTATAGCAATCAGCCCCAGCATTTT. It codes for CASSPNPTGYSNQPQHF. Filled out from reference TRBV7-2 and TRBJ1-5, the complete variable domain reads GAGVSQSPSNKVTEKGKDVELRCDPISGHTALYWYRQSLGQGLEFLIYFQGNSAPDKSGLPSDRFSAERTGGSVSTLTIQRTQQEDSAVYLCASSPNPTGYSNQPQHFGDGTRLSIL.

The count of this clone is one. The chain joins TRBV5-1 to TRBJ1-4; 8 positions match TRBD1. CDR1 and CDR2 from the germline V gene are SGHRS and YFSETQ. This CDR3 has 15 amino acids. Trimming took 2 bases from V and 3 from J; bases not matched to a gene: 3. The DNA of the CDR3 is TGCGCCAGCAGCTTTCTACAGGGGGCTAATGAAAAACTGTTTTTT. It is translated as CASSFLQGANEKLFF.

The V gene is TRBV4-2, the J gene TRBJ1-2; the match to TRBD1 covers 10 bases. V lost 2 bases and J lost 0; bases outside the gene matches: 9. CDR1 is LGHNA, CDR2 YNFKEQ, per germline. The CDR3 is 18 amino acids. Written as DNA, the CDR3 is TGTGCCAGCAGCCAACCTCCGGGACAGGGGAGAGCTAACTATGGCTACACCTTC. It yields the protein CASSQPPGQGRANYGYTF.

The rearrangement links TRBV5-6 to TRBJ2-2; D may correspond to TRBD1 or TRBD2 (5 bases each). The CDR3 runs to 15 residues. V gave up 0 bases and J gave up 2 bases, with 8 bases separating them. From germline, CDR1 is SGHDT and CDR2 YYEEEE. CDR3 loop: CASSLGGTNTGELFF. CDR3 bases: TGTGCCAGCAGCTTGGGAGGGACCAACACCGGGGAGCTGTTTTTT.

The V call is TRBV18, the J call TRBJ2-3; D gene uncertain. The CDR3 contains 15 residues. Germline values: CDR1 KGHSH, CDR2 LQKENI. V gave up 1 base and J gave up 1 base, with 9 bases separating them. The CDR3 nucleotides are TGTGCCAGCTCACCACTCCCCCGGGGCACAGATACGCAGTATTTT. As protein: CASSPLPRGTDTQYF.

This sequence joins TRBV1 and TRBJ1-3; the table's D call, TRBD1, has no DNA check behind it. TRBV1 constitutes a pseudogene. This CDR3 is 16 amino acids long. In nucleotides, the CDR3 is TGCACCAGCAGCCAAAGCCGACAGGGATTCTCAAACACCATATATTTT. Translation: CTSSQSRQGFSNTIYF.

The chain uses TRBV7-2 and TRBJ2-7, with TRBD2 matching over 10 bases. Germline CDR1 reads SGHTA; CDR2 reads FQGNSA. With V trimmed by 5 bases and J by 2 bases, 12 bases remained unmatched. CDR3 length: 17 residues. The CDR3: CASSPRLASGGTYEQYF. As DNA, the CDR3 is TGTGCCAGCAGCCCCCGACTAGCTAGCGGGGGAACCTACGAGCAGTACTTC.

The chain joins TRBV19 to TRBJ2-3; D may be TRBD1 (5 bases). Per germline, CDR1 LNHDA and CDR2 SQIVND (reference sequence). CDR3 length: 14 residues. V lost 3 bases to trimming and J lost 2 bases, with 9 bases between them. The CDR3 nucleotides are TGTGCCAGTAGTATTACCAGGGACACAGATACGCAGTATTTT. Protein sequence: CASSITRDTDTQYF.

This chain links TRBV29-1 with TRBJ2-1; unclear D gene. The ends were cut back, 1 base at V and 5 bases at J, with 6 bases in the middle. CDR3 size: 12 residues. Germline V gene lookup returns CDR1 SQVTM and CDR2 ANQGSEA. CDR3 amino acids: CSVEVSDNEQFF. For the CDR3, the DNA is TGCAGCGTTGAAGTTTCCGACAATGAGCAGTTCTTC.

The rearrangement uses TRBV7-2 and TRBJ2-1; D call uncertain. V lost 4 bases and J lost 8, with 12 bases in between. CDR1 and CDR2 (germline): SGHTA, FQGNSA. This CDR3 region has 13 residues. The CDR3 sequence is CASSSPFRDEQFF. The CDR3 nucleotides read TGTGCCAGCAGCTCCCCGTTTCGGGATGAGCAGTTCTTC. Looking up the rest from reference TRBV7-2 and TRBJ2-1 gives the full variable domain: GAGVSQSPSNKVTEKGKDVELRCDPISGHTALYWYRQSLGQGLEFLIYFQGNSAPDKSGLPSDRFSAERTGGSVSTLTIQRTQQEDSAVYLCASSSPFRDEQFFGPGTRLTVL.